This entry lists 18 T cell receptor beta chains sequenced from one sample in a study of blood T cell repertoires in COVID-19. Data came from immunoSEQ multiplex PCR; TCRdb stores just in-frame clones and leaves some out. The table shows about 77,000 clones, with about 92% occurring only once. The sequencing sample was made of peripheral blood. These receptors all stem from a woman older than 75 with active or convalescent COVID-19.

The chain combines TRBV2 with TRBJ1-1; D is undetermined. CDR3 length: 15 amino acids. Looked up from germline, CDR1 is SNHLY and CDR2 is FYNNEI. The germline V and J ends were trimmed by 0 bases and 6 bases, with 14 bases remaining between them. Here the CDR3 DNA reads TGTGCCAGCAGTGAAGCCGGAAAGATGGGCTCTGAAGCTTTCTTT. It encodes CASSEAGKMGSEAFF.

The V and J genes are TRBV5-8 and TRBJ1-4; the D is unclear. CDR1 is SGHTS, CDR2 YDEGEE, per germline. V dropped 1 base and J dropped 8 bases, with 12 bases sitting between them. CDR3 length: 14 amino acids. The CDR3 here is CASSLFRPGEKLFF. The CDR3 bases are TGTGCCAGCAGCTTGTTCAGGCCTGGGGAAAAACTGTTTTTT.

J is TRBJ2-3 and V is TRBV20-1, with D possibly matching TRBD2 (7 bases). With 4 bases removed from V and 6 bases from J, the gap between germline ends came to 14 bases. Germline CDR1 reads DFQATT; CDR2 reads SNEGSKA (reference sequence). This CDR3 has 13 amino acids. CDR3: CSANDGGRDTQYF. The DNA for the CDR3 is TGCAGTGCTAATGACGGGGGGCGGGATACGCAGTATTTT.

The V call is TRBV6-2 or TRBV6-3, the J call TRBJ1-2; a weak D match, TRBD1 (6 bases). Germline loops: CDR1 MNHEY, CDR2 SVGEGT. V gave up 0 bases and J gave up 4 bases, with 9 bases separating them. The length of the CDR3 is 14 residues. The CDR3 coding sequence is TGTGCCAGCAGTTACTCCGGGACATCCTATGGCTACACCTTC. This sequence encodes CASSYSGTSYGYTF.

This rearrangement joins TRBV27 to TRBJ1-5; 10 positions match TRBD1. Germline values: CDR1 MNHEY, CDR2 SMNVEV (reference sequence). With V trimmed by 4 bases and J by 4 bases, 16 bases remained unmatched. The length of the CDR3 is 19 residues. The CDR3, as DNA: TGTGCCAGCAGTTCGTATCTTCCCGGGACAGGGGAGAGTAATCAGCCCCAGCATTTT. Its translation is CASSSYLPGTGESNQPQHF.

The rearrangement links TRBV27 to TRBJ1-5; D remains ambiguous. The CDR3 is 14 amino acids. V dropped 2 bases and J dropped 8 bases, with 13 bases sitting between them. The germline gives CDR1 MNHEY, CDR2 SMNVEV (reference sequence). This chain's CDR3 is CASSLGPGLEPQHF. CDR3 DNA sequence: TGTGCCAGCAGTTTAGGGCCAGGTTTGGAGCCCCAGCATTTT.

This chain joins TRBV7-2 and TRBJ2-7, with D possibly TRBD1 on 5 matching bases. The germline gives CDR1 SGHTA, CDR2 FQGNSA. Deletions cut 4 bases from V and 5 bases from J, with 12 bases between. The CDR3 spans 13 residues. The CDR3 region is CASSSQVGDEQYF. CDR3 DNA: TGTGCCAGCAGCTCCCAAGTAGGGGACGAGCAGTACTTC.

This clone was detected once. The CDR3 reads CASSKTGLTYEQYF. CDR3 coding DNA: TGTGCCAGTAGTAAGACAGGGCTAACCTACGAGCAGTACTTC. The rearrangement links TRBV19 to TRBJ2-7; 7 bases match TRBD1. Germline CDR1 LNHDA, CDR2 SQIVND (reference sequence). There are 14 residues in the CDR3. The trim removed 4 bases at V and 2 bases at J, leaving 5 bases unmatched.

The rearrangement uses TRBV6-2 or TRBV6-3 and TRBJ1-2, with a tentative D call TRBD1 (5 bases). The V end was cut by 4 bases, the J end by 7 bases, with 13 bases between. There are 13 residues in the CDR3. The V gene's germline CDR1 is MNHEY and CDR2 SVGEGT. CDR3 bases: TGTGCCAGCAGTTGGCGGGGAGGGACTGGCTACACCTTC. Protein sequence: CASSWRGGTGYTF.

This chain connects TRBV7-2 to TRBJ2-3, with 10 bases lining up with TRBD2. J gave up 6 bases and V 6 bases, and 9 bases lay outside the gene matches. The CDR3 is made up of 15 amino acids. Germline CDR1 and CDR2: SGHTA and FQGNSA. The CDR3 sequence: CASRQRGGQVDTQYF. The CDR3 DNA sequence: TGTGCCAGCAGACAGCGGGGGGGCCAGGTTGATACGCAGTATTTT.

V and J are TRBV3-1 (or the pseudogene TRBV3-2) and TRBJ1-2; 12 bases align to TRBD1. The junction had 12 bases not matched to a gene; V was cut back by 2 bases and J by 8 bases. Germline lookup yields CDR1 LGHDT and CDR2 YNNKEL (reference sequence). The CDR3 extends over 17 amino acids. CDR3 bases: TGTGCCAGCAGCCAATCCGCCGGGACAGGGGGCGTTCGAGGCTACACCTTC. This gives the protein CASSQSAGTGGVRGYTF.

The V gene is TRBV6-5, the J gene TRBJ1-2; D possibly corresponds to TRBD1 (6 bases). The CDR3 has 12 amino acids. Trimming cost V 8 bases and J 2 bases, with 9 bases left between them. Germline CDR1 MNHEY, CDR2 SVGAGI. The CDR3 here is CASRTGNYGYTF. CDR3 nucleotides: TGTGCCAGCCGAACAGGGAACTATGGCTACACCTTC.

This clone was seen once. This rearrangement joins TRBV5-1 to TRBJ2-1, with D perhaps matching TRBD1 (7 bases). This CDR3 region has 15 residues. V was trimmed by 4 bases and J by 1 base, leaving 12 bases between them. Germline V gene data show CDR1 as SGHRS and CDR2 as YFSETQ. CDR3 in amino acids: CASSAQGGSYNEQFF. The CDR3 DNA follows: TGCGCCAGCAGCGCCCAGGGGGGATCCTACAATGAGCAGTTCTTC.

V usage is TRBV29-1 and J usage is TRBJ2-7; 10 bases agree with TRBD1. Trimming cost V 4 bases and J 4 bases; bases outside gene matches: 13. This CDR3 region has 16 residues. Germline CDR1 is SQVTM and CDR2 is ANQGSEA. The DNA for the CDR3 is TGCAGCGTTGGACTGAGGGACAGGGGTTTCTCGTACGAGCAGTACTTC. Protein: CSVGLRDRGFSYEQYF.

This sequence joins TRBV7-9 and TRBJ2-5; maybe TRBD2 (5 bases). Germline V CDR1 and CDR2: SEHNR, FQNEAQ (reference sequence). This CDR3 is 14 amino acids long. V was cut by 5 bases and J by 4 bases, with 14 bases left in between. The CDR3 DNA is TGTGCCAGCAGCCCAAGGCTAGCAAGAGAGACCCAGTACTTC. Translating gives CASSPRLARETQYF.

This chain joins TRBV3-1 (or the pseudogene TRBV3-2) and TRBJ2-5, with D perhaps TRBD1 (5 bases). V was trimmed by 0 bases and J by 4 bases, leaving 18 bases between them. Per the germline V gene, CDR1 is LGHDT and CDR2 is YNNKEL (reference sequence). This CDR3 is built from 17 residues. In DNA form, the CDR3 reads TGTGCCAGCAGCCAAGATCGAGGCGACAGCAGGCGAGAGACCCAGTACTTC. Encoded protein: CASSQDRGDSRRETQYF.

CDR3 loop: CASSLNRGGEKLFF. For the CDR3, the DNA is TGTGCCAGCAGCTTAAACAGGGGGGGTGAAAAACTGTTTTTT. The chain uses TRBV5-4 and TRBJ1-4; TRBD1 matches 8 bases. The CDR3 is 14 residues long. With V trimmed by 2 bases and J by 7 bases, 4 bases remained unmatched. CDR1 SGHNT and CDR2 YYREEE come from the germline V gene (reference sequence).

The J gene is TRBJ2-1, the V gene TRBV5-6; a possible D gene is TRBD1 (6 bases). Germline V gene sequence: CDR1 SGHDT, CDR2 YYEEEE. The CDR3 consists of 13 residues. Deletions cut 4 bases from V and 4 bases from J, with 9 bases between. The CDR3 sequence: CASSEDSYNEQFF. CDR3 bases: TGTGCCAGCAGCGAGGACAGTTACAATGAGCAGTTCTTC.